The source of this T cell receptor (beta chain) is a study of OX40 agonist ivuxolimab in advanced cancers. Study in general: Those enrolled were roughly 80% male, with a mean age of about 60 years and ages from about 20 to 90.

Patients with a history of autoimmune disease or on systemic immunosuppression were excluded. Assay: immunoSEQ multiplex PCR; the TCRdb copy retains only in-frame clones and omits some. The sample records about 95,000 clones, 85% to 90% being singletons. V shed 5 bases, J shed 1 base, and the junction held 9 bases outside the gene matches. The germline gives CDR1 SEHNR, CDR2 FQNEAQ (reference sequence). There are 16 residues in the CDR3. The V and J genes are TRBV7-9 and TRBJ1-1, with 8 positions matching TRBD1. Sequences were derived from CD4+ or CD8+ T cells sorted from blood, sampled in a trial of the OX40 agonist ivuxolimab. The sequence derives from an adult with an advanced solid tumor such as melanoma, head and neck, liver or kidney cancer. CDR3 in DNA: TGTGCCAGCAGCCCTGACAGGGGCGAAACGAACACTGAAGCTTTCTTT. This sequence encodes CASSPDRGETNTEAFF.